These 25 T cell receptor beta chains were sequenced from one sample in a study of OX40 agonist ivuxolimab in advanced cancers. Repertoires were generated with immunoSEQ multiplex PCR, while TCRdb's copy carries only in-frame clones and drops some. The table has roughly 45,000 clones, roughly 86% seen once. The sample was CD4+ or CD8+ T cells sorted from blood, taken in a trial of the OX40 agonist ivuxolimab. Receptors originate from an adult with an advanced solid tumor such as melanoma, head and neck, liver or kidney cancer.

The chain carries TRBV7-2 and TRBJ1-1; the D gene is possibly TRBD1 (5 bases). Germline loops: CDR1 SGHTA, CDR2 FQGNSA. The V gene lost 5 bases and the J gene lost 10 bases, with 11 bases spanning the gap. The CDR3 runs 11 residues. Written as DNA, the CDR3 is TGTGCCAGCAGCCCCTCGGGGCGAGCTTTCTTT. It encodes CASSPSGRAFF.

The gene calls are TRBV25-1 and TRBJ2-3; tentative D call: TRBD1 (5 bases). V dropped 2 bases and J dropped 5 bases, with 17 bases sitting between them. CDR1 is MGHDK, CDR2 SYGVNS, per germline. The length of the CDR3 is 16 residues. CDR3 bases: TGTGCCAGCAGTGAACACGTCTTGGGGCCTGGAGATACGCAGTATTTT. Amino acids: CASSEHVLGPGDTQYF.

The V and J genes are TRBV4-3 and TRBJ1-5; D unresolved. This CDR3 region has 13 residues. Germline-derived CDR1 and CDR2 are LGHNA and YSLEER. Trimming left V 1 base short and J 7 bases short, with 8 bases between. The CDR3 loop reads CASSQVEGQPQHF. The CDR3 nucleotides are TGCGCCAGCAGCCAAGTCGAGGGACAGCCCCAGCATTTT.

The rearrangement uses TRBV7-3 and TRBJ2-4; D may be TRBD2 (6 bases). Trimming removed 6 bases at V and 8 bases at J, with 14 bases between. Germline values: CDR1 SGHTA, CDR2 FQGTGA. The CDR3 has 13 amino acids. This CDR3 reads CASSRDFQDIQYF. The CDR3 region has the DNA TGTGCCAGCAGTCGGGACTTCCAAGACATTCAGTACTTC.

The chain links TRBV12-5 to TRBJ1-1, with no clear D. With 2 bases removed from V and 9 bases from J, the gap between germline ends came to 13 bases. CDR1 LGHNT and CDR2 FRNRAP come from the germline V gene. This CDR3 has 13 amino acids. The CDR3 DNA follows: TGTGCTAGTGGTTTGTCATGGACTGATCAAGCTTTCTTT. Translation gives CASGLSWTDQAFF.

The chain is built from TRBV6-6 and TRBJ2-7; TRBD2 matches at 8 bases. This CDR3 is built from 14 residues. Germline CDR1 and CDR2: MNHNY and SVGAGI (reference sequence). V was clipped by 5 bases and J by 1 base; unmatched bases: 4. CDR3 DNA: TGTGCCAGCAGTCAGGGACTAGGATCCTACGAGCAGTACTTC. This codes for CASSQGLGSYEQYF.

The J gene is TRBJ1-4, the V gene TRBV27; a weak D match, TRBD1 (6 bases). The CDR3 spans 14 residues. Germline V lookup: CDR1 MNHEY, CDR2 SMNVEV (reference sequence). Trimming removed 5 bases from V and 2 bases from J, with 9 bases in between. The CDR3 here is CASSRGATNEKLFF. The CDR3 nucleotides are TGTGCCAGCAGTCGGGGGGCGACTAATGAAAAACTGTTTTTT. Looking up the rest from reference TRBV27 and TRBJ1-4 gives the full variable domain: EAQVTQNPRYLITVTGKKLTVTCSQNMNHEYMSWYRQDPGLGLRQIYYSMNVEVTDKGDVPEGYKVSRKEKRNFPLILESPSPNQTSLYFCASSRGATNEKLFFGSGTQLSVL.

CDR3 DNA: TGTGCCAGCAGTGAACAAAAGGGTGGCCAAGAGACCCAGTACTTC. Its translation is CASSEQKGGQETQYF. J is TRBJ2-5 and V is TRBV6-1; D is ambiguous. This CDR3 is 15 amino acids long. Trimming took 2 bases from V and 1 from J, leaving 11 bases between them. Germline V gene data show CDR1 as MNHNS and CDR2 as SASEGT.

V and J are TRBV5-4 and TRBJ1-3, with D unresolved. V was cut by 4 bases and J by 1 base, with 6 bases left in between. The length of the CDR3 is 13 residues. Germline V gives CDR1 SGHNT, CDR2 YYREEE (reference sequence). The CDR3 DNA is TGTGCCAGCAGCGTTCCTTCTGGAAACACCATATATTTT. Translation gives CASSVPSGNTIYF.

This chain links TRBV10-1 with TRBJ1-3, with a weak D call TRBD1 (5 bases). V was pared by 9 bases and J by 0 bases, with 9 bases between. The CDR3 extends over 13 amino acids. In germline, CDR1 is WNHNN, CDR2 SYGVQD (reference sequence). The CDR3, as DNA: TGCGCCAGTTCTGGGGGCTCTGGAAACACCATATATTTT. It yields the protein CASSGGSGNTIYF.

The chain has TRBV27 and TRBJ1-2, with D tentatively TRBD1 (5 bases). The V and J ends lost 1 base and 2 bases respectively, with 11 bases between them. This CDR3 is built from 15 residues. The germline CDR1 and CDR2 sequences are MNHEY and SMNVEV (reference sequence). This CDR3 reads CASSLLQGENYGYTF. The DNA of the CDR3 is TGTGCCAGCAGTTTATTGCAGGGTGAGAACTATGGCTACACCTTC.

The chain couples TRBV6-4 to TRBJ2-7; maybe TRBD2 (5 bases). The CDR3 totals 14 residues. V lost 10 bases and J 6 bases, leaving 22 bases between the germline ends. Germline-derived CDR1 and CDR2 are MRHNA and SNTAGT. As DNA, the CDR3 is TGTGCCATCTATTACGGGAAACCTTATGGCGAGCAGTACTTC. Amino acids: CAIYYGKPYGEQYF.

This rearrangement joins TRBV19 to TRBJ1-1; D is possibly TRBD1 (5 bases). CDR1 and CDR2 from the germline V gene are LNHDA and SQIVND (reference sequence). The CDR3 extends over 16 amino acids. V shed 3 bases and J shed 0 bases, with 14 bases lying between them. CDR3 sequence reads: CASSIGAGMMNTEAFF. The CDR3 nucleotides read TGTGCCAGTAGTATCGGTGCAGGGATGATGAACACTGAAGCTTTCTTT.

The genes are TRBV15 and TRBJ2-7, with 11 bases identical to TRBD1. Germline CDR1 and CDR2: LNHNV and YYDKDF (reference sequence). J lost 3 bases, V lost 2 bases, and 6 bases had no gene match. This CDR3 comprises 16 residues. The CDR3 region has the DNA TGTGCCACCAGCAGAACTCCGGGACAGGGGGGCTACGAGCAGTACTTC. Protein: CATSRTPGQGGYEQYF.

The J gene is TRBJ1-5, the V gene TRBV4-1, with 7 bases identical to TRBD1. Looked up from germline, CDR1 is MGHRA and CDR2 is YSYEKL. There are 16 residues in the CDR3. Trimming cost V 2 bases and J 2 bases; bases outside gene matches: 6. The CDR3 sequence: CASSQWDSLGNQPQHF. The CDR3 DNA reads as TGCGCCAGCAGCCAATGGGACAGCCTCGGCAATCAGCCCCAGCATTTT.

The chain recombines TRBV6-5 with TRBJ2-1; 9 nucleotides agree with TRBD2. Trimming cost V 2 bases and J 2 bases; bases outside gene matches: 4. The CDR3 is 16 residues long. CDR1 and CDR2 (germline): MNHEY, SVGAGI. The CDR3 protein is CASSYNGGGAYNEQFF. The CDR3 DNA reads TGTGCCAGCAGTTACAACGGCGGGGGGGCCTACAATGAGCAGTTCTTC.

V and J are TRBV10-3 and TRBJ2-1, with TRBD1 matching 7 bases. CDR1 is ENHRY and CDR2 is SYGVKD in the germline V gene. The CDR3 contains 16 residues. The trim removed 4 bases at V and 4 bases at J, leaving 10 bases unmatched. The DNA of the CDR3 is TGTGCCATCAGTGTCTCCGGGACAGAGGGTTACAATGAGCAGTTCTTC. Amino acids: CAISVSGTEGYNEQFF.

The chain combines TRBV9 with TRBJ2-2; 7 nucleotides line up with TRBD2. The CDR3 length is 15 residues. J was trimmed by 4 bases and V by 0 bases; bases with no gene match: 3. In germline, CDR1 is SGDLS, CDR2 YYNGEE. CDR3 region: CASSVGGGSTGELFF. DNA for the CDR3: TGTGCCAGCAGCGTAGGGGGAGGGTCCACCGGGGAGCTGTTTTTT. The full variable domain, completed using reference TRBV9 and TRBJ2-2, is DSGVTQTPKHLITATGQRVTLRCSPRSGDLSVYWYQQSLDQGLQFLIQYYNGEERAKGNILERFSAQQFPDLHSELNLSSLELGDSALYFCASSVGGGSTGELFFGEGSRLTVL.

A few counts support this clone. V and J are TRBV10-3 and TRBJ1-5; TRBD1 aligns across 8 bases. V dropped 4 bases and J dropped 5; count of bases not matched to a gene: 10. The length of the CDR3 is 16 residues. The V gene's germline CDR1 is ENHRY and CDR2 SYGVKD. CDR3 coding DNA: TGTGCCATCAGTGCCAGAAGGACAGGGACTGATCAGCCCCAGCATTTT. As protein: CAISARRTGTDQPQHF.

The chain is built from TRBV19 and TRBJ2-2; 9 bases agree with TRBD2. The trim removed 7 bases at V and 5 bases at J, leaving 8 bases unmatched. In germline, CDR1 is LNHDA, CDR2 SQIVND (reference sequence). CDR3 length equals 15 residues. The CDR3 reads CASIPASGVTGELFF. The CDR3 region has the DNA TGTGCCAGTATCCCCGCTAGCGGGGTGACCGGGGAGCTGTTTTTT.

The chain employs TRBV10-3 and TRBJ2-2; weak D call: TRBD1 (5 bases). The V gene lost 4 bases and the J gene lost 0 bases, with 9 bases spanning the gap. The CDR3 loop spans 15 amino acids. Per germline, CDR1 ENHRY and CDR2 SYGVKD. In nucleotides, the CDR3 is TGTGCCATCAGTGCAGGGCGGTCGAACACCGGGGAGCTGTTTTTT. Its protein is CAISAGRSNTGELFF.

A few counts support this clone. The V gene is TRBV6-6, the J gene TRBJ2-7, with D hard to call. CDR3 length: 13 amino acids. V was trimmed by 4 bases and J by 7 bases, leaving 14 bases between them. The germline V gene has CDR1 MNHNY and CDR2 SVGAGI (reference sequence). CDR3 loop: CASSLTGSEEQYF. CDR3 bases: TGTGCCAGCAGTTTGACGGGCTCGGAGGAGCAGTACTTC.

This chain joins TRBV10-3 and TRBJ1-2; no firm D call. Trimming shortened V by 2 bases and J by 8 bases, and 15 bases separated the two germline ends. CDR1 and CDR2 from the germline V gene are ENHRY and SYGVKD. The CDR3 consists of 14 residues. Here the CDR3 reads CAISEIGPGRGYTF. CDR3 sequence (DNA): TGTGCCATCAGTGAGATTGGCCCTGGGAGGGGCTACACCTTC.

The V and J genes are TRBV30 and TRBJ2-6; D is unclear. V was pared by 0 bases and J by 4 bases, with 4 bases between. The CDR3 consists of 13 residues. Germline CDR1 reads GTSNPN; CDR2 reads SVGIG (reference sequence). For the CDR3, the DNA is TGTGCCTGGAGTGTAAAAGGGGCCAACGTCCTGACTTTC. This codes for CAWSVKGANVLTF.

The CDR3 sequence is CASSFGPLDEQYF. The CDR3 nucleotides read TGTGCCAGCAGCTTCGGTCCATTGGACGAGCAGTACTTC. The rearrangement joins TRBV7-9 to TRBJ2-7, with D unresolved. V dropped 3 bases and J dropped 5 bases, with 11 bases sitting between them. CDR1 is SEHNR and CDR2 is FQNEAQ in the germline V gene (reference sequence). The CDR3 runs to 13 residues.